This TCR beta chain was found in a study of blood T cell repertoires in COVID-19. In its sample, this clone was seen once. The CDR3 sequence is 11 residues long. The V end was cut by 4 bases, the J end by 7 bases, with 9 bases between. Germline assignment: CDR1 SGHRS and CDR2 YFSETQ. Data came from immunoSEQ multiplex PCR; TCRdb stores just in-frame clones and leaves some out. The sample has about 180,000 clones, around nine tenths seen once. Those enrolled in Seattle joined during active infection and were followed longitudinally afterward. This sequence originates from a woman aged 70-85 years with COVID-19, enrolled during active disease. Sequencing was carried out using peripheral blood. This rearrangement joins TRBV5-1 to TRBJ2-7; D is perhaps TRBD2 (5 bases). The CDR3 region has the DNA TGCGCCAGCAGCCAGGACTCTGAGCAGTACTTC. Translation: CASSQDSEQYF.